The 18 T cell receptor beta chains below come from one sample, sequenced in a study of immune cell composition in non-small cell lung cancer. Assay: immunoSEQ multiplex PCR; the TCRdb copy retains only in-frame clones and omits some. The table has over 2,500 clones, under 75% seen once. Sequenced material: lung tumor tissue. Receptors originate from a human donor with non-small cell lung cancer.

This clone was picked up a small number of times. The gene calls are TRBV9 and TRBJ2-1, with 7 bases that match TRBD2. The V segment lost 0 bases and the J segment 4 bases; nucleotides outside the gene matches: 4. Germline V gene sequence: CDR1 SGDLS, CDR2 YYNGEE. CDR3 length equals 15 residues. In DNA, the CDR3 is TGTGCCAGCAGCGTAGAACTAGCGCATTACAATGAGCAGTTCTTC. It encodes CASSVELAHYNEQFF.

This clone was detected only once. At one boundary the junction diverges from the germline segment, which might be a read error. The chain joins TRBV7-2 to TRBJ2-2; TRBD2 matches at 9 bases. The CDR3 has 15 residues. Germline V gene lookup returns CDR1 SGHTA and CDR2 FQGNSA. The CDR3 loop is CASRLAGAWTGELFF. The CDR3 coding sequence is TGTGCCAGCAGATTAGCGGGAGCTTGGACCGGGGAGCTGTTTTTT.

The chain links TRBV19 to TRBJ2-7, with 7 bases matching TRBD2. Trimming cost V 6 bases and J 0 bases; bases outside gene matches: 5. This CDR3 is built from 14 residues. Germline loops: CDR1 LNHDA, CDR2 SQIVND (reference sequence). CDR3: CASRVSGNSYEQYF. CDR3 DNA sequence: TGTGCCAGTAGAGTCAGCGGGAACTCCTACGAGCAGTACTTC.

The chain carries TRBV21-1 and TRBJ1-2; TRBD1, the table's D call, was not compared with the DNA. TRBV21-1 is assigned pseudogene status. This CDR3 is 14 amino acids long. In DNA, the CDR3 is TGTGCCAGCAGCAAAGCATCCATTAACTATGGCTACACCTTC. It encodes CASSKASINYGYTF.

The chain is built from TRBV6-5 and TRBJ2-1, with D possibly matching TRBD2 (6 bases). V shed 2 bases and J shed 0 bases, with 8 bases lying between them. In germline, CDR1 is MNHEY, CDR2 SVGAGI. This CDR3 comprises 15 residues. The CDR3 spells CASSYAGSSYNEQFF. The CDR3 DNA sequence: TGTGCCAGCAGTTACGCGGGGAGCTCCTACAATGAGCAGTTCTTC.

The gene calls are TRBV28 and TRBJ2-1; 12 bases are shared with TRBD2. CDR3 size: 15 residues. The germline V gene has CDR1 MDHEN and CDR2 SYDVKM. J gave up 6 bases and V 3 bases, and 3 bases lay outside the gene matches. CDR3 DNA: TGTGCCAGCAGTTTTGAACTAGCGGGAGGCAATGAGCAGTTCTTC. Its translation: CASSFELAGGNEQFF.

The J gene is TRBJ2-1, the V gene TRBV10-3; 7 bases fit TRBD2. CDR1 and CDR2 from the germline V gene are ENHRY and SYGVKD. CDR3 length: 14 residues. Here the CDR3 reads CATGASGSYNEQFF. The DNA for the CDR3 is TGTGCTACCGGAGCTAGCGGCTCCTACAATGAGCAGTTCTTC.

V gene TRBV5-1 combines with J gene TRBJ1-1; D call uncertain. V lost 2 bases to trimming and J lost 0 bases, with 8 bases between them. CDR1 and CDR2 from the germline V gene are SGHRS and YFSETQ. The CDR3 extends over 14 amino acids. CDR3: CASSFTGMNTEAFF. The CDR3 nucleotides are TGCGCCAGCAGCTTTACGGGGATGAACACTGAAGCTTTCTTT.

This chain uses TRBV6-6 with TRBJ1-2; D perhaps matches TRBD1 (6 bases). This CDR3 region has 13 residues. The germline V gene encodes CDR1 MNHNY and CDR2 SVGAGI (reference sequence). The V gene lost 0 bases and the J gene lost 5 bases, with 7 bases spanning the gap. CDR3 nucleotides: TGTGCCAGCAGTTACTCGAGGGGGTATGGCTACACCTTC. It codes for CASSYSRGYGYTF.

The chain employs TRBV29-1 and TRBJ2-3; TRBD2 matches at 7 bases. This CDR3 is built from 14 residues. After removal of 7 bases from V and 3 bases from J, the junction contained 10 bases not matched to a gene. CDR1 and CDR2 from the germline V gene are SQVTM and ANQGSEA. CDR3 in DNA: TGCAGCGCCGGGAGGCGAGACGCGACAGATACGCAGTATTTT. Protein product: CSAGRRDATDTQYF.

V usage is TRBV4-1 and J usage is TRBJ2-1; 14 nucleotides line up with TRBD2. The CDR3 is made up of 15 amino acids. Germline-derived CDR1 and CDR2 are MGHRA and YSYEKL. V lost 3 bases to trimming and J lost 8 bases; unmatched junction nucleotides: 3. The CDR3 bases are TGCGCCAGCAGCCAGGGACTAGCGGGAGTCCATGAGCAGTTCTTC. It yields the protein CASSQGLAGVHEQFF.

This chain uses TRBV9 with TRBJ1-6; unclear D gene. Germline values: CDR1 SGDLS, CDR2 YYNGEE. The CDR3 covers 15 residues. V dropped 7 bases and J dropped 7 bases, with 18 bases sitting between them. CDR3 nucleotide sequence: TGTGCCAGCGCGGCGTGGGCTGGAGGGAATTCACCCCTCCACTTT. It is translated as CASAAWAGGNSPLHF.

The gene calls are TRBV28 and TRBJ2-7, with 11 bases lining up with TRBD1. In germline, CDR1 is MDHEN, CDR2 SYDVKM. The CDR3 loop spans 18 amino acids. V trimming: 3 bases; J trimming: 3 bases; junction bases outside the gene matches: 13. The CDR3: CASSLIGTGGSTRYEQYF. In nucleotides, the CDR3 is TGTGCCAGCAGTTTGATTGGGACAGGGGGTTCGACTCGCTACGAGCAGTACTTC.

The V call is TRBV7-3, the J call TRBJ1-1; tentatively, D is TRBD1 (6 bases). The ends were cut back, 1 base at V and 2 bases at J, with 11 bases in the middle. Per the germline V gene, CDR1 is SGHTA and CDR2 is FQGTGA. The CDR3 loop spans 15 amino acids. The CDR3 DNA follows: TGTGCCAGCAGCTTAAGGGGACACACTAACACTGAAGCTTTCTTT. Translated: CASSLRGHTNTEAFF.

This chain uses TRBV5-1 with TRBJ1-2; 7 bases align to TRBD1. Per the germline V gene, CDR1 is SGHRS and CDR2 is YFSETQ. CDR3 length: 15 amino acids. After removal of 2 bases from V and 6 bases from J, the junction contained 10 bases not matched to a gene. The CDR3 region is CASSFGTAQSHGYTF. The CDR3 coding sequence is TGCGCCAGCAGCTTCGGGACAGCCCAGAGCCATGGCTACACCTTC. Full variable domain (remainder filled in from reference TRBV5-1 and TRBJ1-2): KAGVTQTPRYLIKTRGQQVTLSCSPISGHRSVSWYQQTPGQGLQFLFEYFSETQRNKGNFPGRFSGRQFSNSRSEMNVSTLELGDSALYLCASSFGTAQSHGYTFGSGTRLTVV.

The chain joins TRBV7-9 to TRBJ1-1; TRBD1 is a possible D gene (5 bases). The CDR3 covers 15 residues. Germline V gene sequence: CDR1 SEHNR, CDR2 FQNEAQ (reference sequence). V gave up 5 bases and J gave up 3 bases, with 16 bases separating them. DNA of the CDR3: TGTGCCAGCAGCGTTGGCCGCAGGGATCACACTGAAGCTTTCTTT. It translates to CASSVGRRDHTEAFF.

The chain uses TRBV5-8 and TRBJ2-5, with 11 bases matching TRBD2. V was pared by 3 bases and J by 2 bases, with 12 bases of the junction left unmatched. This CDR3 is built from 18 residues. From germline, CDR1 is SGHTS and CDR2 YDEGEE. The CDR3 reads CASSSSGTSGGRQETQYF. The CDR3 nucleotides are TGTGCCAGCAGCTCATCCGGGACTAGCGGAGGGCGTCAAGAGACCCAGTACTTC.

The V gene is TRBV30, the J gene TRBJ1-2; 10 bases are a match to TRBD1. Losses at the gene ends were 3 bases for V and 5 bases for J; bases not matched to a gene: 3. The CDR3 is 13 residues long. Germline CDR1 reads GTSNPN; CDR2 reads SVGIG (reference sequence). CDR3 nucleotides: TGTGCCTGGAGACGGGACAGGGGTTATGGCTACACCTTC. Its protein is CAWRRDRGYGYTF.